This T cell receptor beta chain originates from a study of T cells after posttransplantation cyclophosphamide. The study's findings and limits: Donor CD8+ memory clones often dominated recipient blood repertoires at later times. Blood and skin or GI T cell repertoires showed limited TRB overlap. After PTCy, TRB diversity resembled that of CNI/methotrexate controls.

Data came from immunoSEQ multiplex PCR; TCRdb stores just in-frame clones and leaves some out. In the table there are tens of thousands of clones, 93% of which are singletons. V was shortened by 1 base and J by 4 bases, with 14 bases between the two germline ends. Germline V gene lookup returns CDR1 SGHRS and CDR2 YFSETQ. This CDR3 spans 16 amino acids. The related graft donor's blood sample was taken on the day of bone marrow donation. A remark on this clone: Its antigen is unidentified.

The chain links TRBV5-1 to TRBJ2-2; weak D call: TRBD1 (6 bases). The material sequenced was PBMCs. This TCR came from a woman in her twenties or thirties in good health and a related stem cell transplant donor. In DNA form, the CDR3 reads TGCGCCAGCAGCTTGTCAATCAGGGGCTCCACCGGGGAGCTGTTTTTT. Translation gives CASSLSIRGSTGELFF.